The present TCR beta chain was sequenced within a study of blood T cell repertoires in COVID-19. At the level of the study: Acute and convalescent COVID-19 specimens originated in the United States, Italy and Spain. T cells, B-cell-depleted T cells, or PBMCs supplied cDNA or gDNA.

Authors' methods: Amplification of reference gene primers was used by the study to estimate nucleated cell counts. The data were produced by immunoSEQ multiplex PCR, yet TCRdb's version contains in-frame clones alone and is incomplete. D and trimming come from the DNA, and the V and J calls and clone size come from that table. Of some 200,000 clones in the sample, more than 65% were seen once. This CDR3 region has 12 residues. V dropped 3 bases and J dropped 6 bases, with 9 bases sitting between them. Germline lookup yields CDR1 SEHNR and CDR2 FQNEAQ (reference sequence). The sample comprised peripheral blood. The TCR comes from a woman aged 60-70 years with acute or convalescent COVID-19. The chain has TRBV7-9 and TRBJ2-7; D unclear. CDR3 protein: CASSFSQFEQYF. The DNA of the CDR3 is TGTGCCAGCAGCTTTTCTCAGTTCGAGCAGTACTTC.